What follows are 29 T cell receptor beta chains derived from one specimen sequenced in a study of blood T cell repertoires in COVID-19. Some clones are missing from TCRdb's copy, which holds only in-frame ones; the method was immunoSEQ multiplex PCR. This sample carries 150,000 to 200,000 clones, 80% to 90% of them seen once, and the ten largest clones take roughly 9.1%. What was sequenced was peripheral blood. These receptors originate from a man aged 50-59 years with active or convalescent COVID-19.

The chain uses TRBV7-9 and TRBJ2-1; tentatively, D is TRBD2 (5 bases). Germline CDR1 is SEHNR and CDR2 is FQNEAQ (reference sequence). The CDR3 spans 14 residues. The V end lost 8 bases, the J end lost 9 bases, and 20 bases lay between the germline ends. CDR3 bases: TGTGCCAGCGCGCTTTACGGGGTAGGGAGTGAGCAGTTCTTC. This encodes CASALYGVGSEQFF.

The J gene is TRBJ1-1, the V gene TRBV5-1; D is unresolved. V shed 1 base and J shed 2 bases, with 6 bases lying between them. Germline lookup yields CDR1 SGHRS and CDR2 YFSETQ. The CDR3 contains 13 residues. The CDR3 region is CASSLTGNTEAFF. In DNA, the CDR3 is TGCGCCAGCAGCTTGACGGGAAACACTGAAGCTTTCTTT.

The chain recombines TRBV6-5 with TRBJ2-5; weak D call: TRBD1 (6 bases). Germline V CDR1 and CDR2: MNHEY, SVGAGI. V lost 7 bases and J lost 0, with 9 bases in between. CDR3 length: 13 residues. In DNA, the CDR3 is TGTGCCAGCAACAGACAGGACCAAGAGACCCAGTACTTC. Amino acid sequence: CASNRQDQETQYF.

This clone showed up just a few times. This same CDR3 is encoded by further DNA sequences in the sample. The chain links TRBV4-1 to TRBJ2-7, with TRBD1 matching over 9 bases. The CDR3 covers 14 residues. Germline-derived CDR1 and CDR2 are MGHRA and YSYEKL. Trimming removed 3 bases from V and 4 bases from J; junction bases left unmatched: 4. This CDR3 is CASSQEGQGYEQYF. As DNA, the CDR3 is TGCGCCAGCAGCCAGGAGGGACAGGGATACGAGCAGTACTTC.

The chain employs TRBV18 and TRBJ2-7, with 12 bases identical to TRBD2. V shed 2 bases and J 6 bases; nucleotides not matched to a gene: 11. CDR3 length: 17 residues. Per the germline V gene, CDR1 is KGHSH and CDR2 is LQKENI. CDR3 residues: CASSPSLAGGPGSEQYF. CDR3 nucleotides: TGTGCCAGCTCACCAAGCCTAGCGGGAGGGCCAGGATCCGAGCAGTACTTC.

The chain has TRBV7-3 and TRBJ2-5; TRBD1 might be the D (6 bases). This CDR3 has 14 residues. CDR1 SGHTA and CDR2 FQGTGA come from the germline V gene. V dropped 1 base and J dropped 7 bases, with 13 bases sitting between them. CDR3 DNA: TGTGCCAGCAGCTTAAATGCAGGGGCAGGGACCCAGTACTTC. It is translated as CASSLNAGAGTQYF.

This sequence joins TRBV21-1 and TRBJ2-7; the DNA was not compared with TRBD1, the D call given in the table. TRBV21-1 is a listed pseudogene. The CDR3 has 18 residues. CDR3 nucleotides: TGTGCCAGCAGCAAAGATCAGCAGGCGCTGCCATTATTCTACGAGCAGTACTTC. Protein: CASSKDQQALPLFYEQYF.

The V and J genes are TRBV7-2 and TRBJ1-1; TRBD1 matches at 8 bases. Germline trimming cut 2 bases from V and 11 bases from J; bases unmatched to any gene: 10. Per the germline V gene, CDR1 is SGHTA and CDR2 is FQGNSA. This CDR3 has 14 residues. The CDR3 nucleotides read TGTGCCAGCAGCTTATCTAGGCAGGGGGCAGTGGCTTTCTTT. It codes for CASSLSRQGAVAFF.

V and J are TRBV19 and TRBJ2-3, with D maybe TRBD2 (7 bases). Germline V CDR1 and CDR2: LNHDA, SQIVND (reference sequence). The CDR3 consists of 16 residues. The V end lost 6 bases, the J end lost 0 bases, and 16 bases lay between the germline ends. The DNA for the CDR3 is TGTGCCAGTAGACTGAAGGCGGGGGCTAGCACAGATACGCAGTATTTT. It is translated as CASRLKAGASTDTQYF.

The genes are TRBV3-1 (or the pseudogene TRBV3-2) and TRBJ1-5; D is undetermined. V lost 1 base and J 3 bases, leaving 13 bases between the germline ends. This CDR3 is built from 16 residues. The germline gives CDR1 LGHDT, CDR2 YNNKEL (reference sequence). CDR3 protein: CASSQGSGTHNQPQHF. In nucleotides, the CDR3 is TGTGCCAGCAGCCAAGGAAGCGGTACTCACAATCAGCCCCAGCATTTT.

This rearrangement joins TRBV19 to TRBJ1-3, with a weak D call TRBD1 (6 bases). V lost 5 bases and J lost 4, with 15 bases in between. The V gene's germline CDR1 is LNHDA and CDR2 SQIVND (reference sequence). The CDR3 runs to 15 residues. CDR3 in amino acids: CASSGDGTKGNTIYF. CDR3 bases: TGTGCCAGTAGTGGAGACGGGACAAAAGGAAACACCATATATTTT.

The table lists this clone with a count of one. This chain joins TRBV6-5 and TRBJ1-2, with D maybe TRBD1 (5 bases). Germline assignment: CDR1 MNHEY and CDR2 SVGAGI. With 4 bases removed from V and 8 bases from J, the gap between germline ends came to 17 bases. The CDR3 has 14 amino acids. This CDR3 reads CASSWQGEFNGYTF. As DNA, the CDR3 is TGTGCCAGCAGTTGGCAGGGCGAATTTAACGGCTACACCTTC.

The V call is TRBV10-3, the J call TRBJ1-2; the match to TRBD1 covers 9 bases. Germline CDR1 reads ENHRY; CDR2 reads SYGVKD. With 9 bases clipped from V and 6 bases from J, the junction kept 5 bases outside the gene matches. CDR3 length: 12 residues. The CDR3 DNA is TGTGCCATTCCGGACAGGGGTGATGGCTACACCTTC. It encodes CAIPDRGDGYTF.

This clone was seen just once. The V gene is TRBV19, the J gene TRBJ2-6; the D is unclear. The CDR3 has 13 residues. In germline, CDR1 is LNHDA, CDR2 SQIVND (reference sequence). Trimming left V 3 bases short and J 4 bases short, with 4 bases between. The CDR3 is CASSIQGANVLTF. For the CDR3, the DNA is TGTGCCAGTAGTATCCAGGGGGCCAACGTCCTGACTTTC.

Here the CDR3 DNA reads TGTGCCAGCAGTTACCAACAACGGAACACTGAAGCTTTCTTT. Translation gives CASSYQQRNTEAFF. This rearrangement joins TRBV6-5 to TRBJ1-1; no firm D call. Germline V gene data show CDR1 as MNHEY and CDR2 as SVGAGI. V was shortened by 2 bases and J by 1 base, with 8 bases between the two germline ends. The CDR3 extends over 14 amino acids.

This clone was picked up one time. This chain connects TRBV4-2 to TRBJ1-2; D uncertain. The CDR3 has 17 residues. Per the germline V gene, CDR1 is LGHNA and CDR2 is YNFKEQ. V was pared by 0 bases and J by 5 bases, with 19 bases between. CDR3: CASSQERWADVRYGYTF. The CDR3, as DNA: TGTGCCAGCAGCCAAGAACGTTGGGCCGACGTTCGATATGGCTACACCTTC.

This clone was seen a handful of times. This chain uses TRBV18 with TRBJ1-2; 7 bases map to TRBD1. From germline, CDR1 is KGHSH and CDR2 LQKENI. The CDR3 is 15 amino acids. V lost 1 base to trimming and J lost 2 bases; unmatched junction nucleotides: 4. The CDR3 sequence is CASSPRQGENYGYTF. CDR3 nucleotides: TGTGCCAGCTCACCACGACAGGGTGAGAACTATGGCTACACCTTC.

The chain links TRBV28 to TRBJ1-2; 7 positions agree with TRBD1. This CDR3 has 14 amino acids. After removal of 2 bases from V and 7 bases from J, the junction contained 7 bases not matched to a gene. Germline V lookup: CDR1 MDHEN, CDR2 SYDVKM. CDR3 protein: CASSLKKGAPGYTF. The CDR3 DNA sequence: TGTGCCAGCAGTTTAAAGAAGGGGGCGCCTGGCTACACCTTC.

The chain joins TRBV30 to TRBJ2-3; 11 bases are shared with TRBD1. The CDR3 loop spans 16 amino acids. V lost 3 bases to trimming and J lost 4 bases; unmatched junction nucleotides: 9. CDR1 GTSNPN and CDR2 SVGIG come from the germline V gene (reference sequence). DNA of the CDR3: TGTGCCTGGAGCCGTTTAGGGACAGGGGGTCCAGATACGCAGTATTTT. It specifies CAWSRLGTGGPDTQYF.

The chain joins TRBV7-3 to TRBJ2-2; 9 bases are a match to TRBD1. CDR3 length: 17 amino acids. The trim removed 1 base at V and 6 bases at J, leaving 9 bases unmatched. The germline V gene encodes CDR1 SGHTA and CDR2 FQGTGA. CDR3 nucleotides: TGTGCCAGCAGCTTAAACCCCTGGACAGGGGTACCCGGGGAGCTGTTTTTT. Encoded protein: CASSLNPWTGVPGELFF.

The J gene is TRBJ1-2, the V gene TRBV30; D uncertain. Trimming cost V 1 base and J 5 bases, with 17 bases left between them. This CDR3 contains 15 residues. Per germline, CDR1 GTSNPN and CDR2 SVGIG (reference sequence). The CDR3 coding sequence is TGTGCCTGGAGTGAACTTGGGAGGAGAGGTTATGGCTACACCTTC. This gives the protein CAWSELGRRGYGYTF.

The V and J genes are TRBV7-9 and TRBJ1-2; 7 nucleotides line up with TRBD1. The CDR3 runs 15 residues. Germline CDR1 and CDR2: SEHNR and FQNEAQ (reference sequence). V shed 3 bases, J shed 0 bases, and the junction held 4 bases outside the gene matches. CDR3 loop: CASSFGQVANYGYTF. CDR3 DNA: TGTGCCAGCAGCTTCGGACAGGTAGCTAACTATGGCTACACCTTC. Filled out from reference TRBV7-9 and TRBJ1-2, the complete variable domain reads DTGVSQNPRHKITKRGQNVTFRCDPISEHNRLYWYRQTLGQGPEFLTYFQNEAQLEKSRLLSDRFSAERPKGSFSTLEIQRTEQGDSAMYLCASSFGQVANYGYTFGSGTRLTVV.

The V and J genes are TRBV28 and TRBJ2-7; 8 bases map to TRBD1. The V gene end was trimmed by 11 bases and the J gene end by 4 bases; junction bases not matched to a gene: 16. This CDR3 is built from 15 residues. Germline V gene sequence: CDR1 MDHEN, CDR2 SYDVKM. CDR3 region: CAVAPAGQGQYEQYF. CDR3 DNA: TGTGCCGTAGCCCCTGCCGGACAGGGCCAGTACGAGCAGTACTTC.

The rearrangement uses TRBV7-9 and TRBJ2-7, with 10 bases matching TRBD1. Germline CDR1 reads SEHNR; CDR2 reads FQNEAQ (reference sequence). Germline trimming cut 4 bases from V and 2 bases from J; bases unmatched to any gene: 11. The CDR3 is 17 residues long. The CDR3: CASSWPGQGIVTYEQYF. Written as DNA, the CDR3 is TGTGCCAGCAGCTGGCCGGGACAGGGGATTGTAACCTACGAGCAGTACTTC.

This chain links TRBV7-6 with TRBJ2-7; TRBD2 aligns across 12 bases. V was clipped by 0 bases and J by 6 bases; unmatched bases: 0. CDR3 length equals 14 residues. The germline V gene has CDR1 SGHVS and CDR2 FNYEAQ. CDR3 in DNA: TGTGCCAGCAGCTTAGCGACTAGCGGGAGCGAGCAGTACTTC. Translated, it gives CASSLATSGSEQYF. Filled out from reference TRBV7-6 and TRBJ2-7, the complete variable domain reads GAGVSQSPRYKVTKRGQDVALRCDPISGHVSLYWYRQALGQGPEFLTYFNYEAQQDKSGLPNDRFSAERPEGSISTLTIQRTEQRDSAMYRCASSLATSGSEQYFGPGTRLTVT.

This clone has a handful of counts. The chain joins TRBV19 to TRBJ2-7; TRBD1 matches 10 bases. Unmatched junction bases numbered 11, after V lost 5 bases and J lost 4 bases. Germline V CDR1 and CDR2: LNHDA, SQIVND (reference sequence). The CDR3 covers 16 residues. Here the CDR3 DNA reads TGTGCCAGTAGTCCAACCGGGACAGGGGAGTGGTACGAGCAGTACTTC. Protein: CASSPTGTGEWYEQYF. The whole variable domain, filled in from reference TRBV19 and TRBJ2-7, reads DGGITQSPKYLFRKEGQNVTLSCEQNLNHDAMYWYRQDPGQGLRLIYYSQIVNDFQKGDIAEGYSVSREKKESFPLTVTSAQKNPTAFYLCASSPTGTGEWYEQYFGPGTRLTVT.

This chain uses TRBV5-4 with TRBJ1-2; no reliable D call. The CDR3 has 13 amino acids. Germline V lookup: CDR1 SGHNT, CDR2 YYREEE (reference sequence). Trimming took 4 bases from V and 8 from J, leaving 15 bases between them. In DNA, the CDR3 is TGTGCCAGCAGCCTGAGGTTCAAATTCGGCTACACCTTC. As protein: CASSLRFKFGYTF.

CDR3: CASSPRLAGGSNTGELFF. In DNA, the CDR3 is TGTGCCAGCAGCCCGCGGCTAGCGGGGGGATCGAACACCGGGGAGCTGTTTTTT. The rearrangement joins TRBV11-3 to TRBJ2-2, with 11 positions matching TRBD2. The V and J ends lost 5 bases and 0 bases, in that order; junction bases with no gene match: 8. Germline V gene data show CDR1 as SGHNT and CDR2 as YENEEA. The CDR3 length is 18 residues. Full variable domain (missing parts from reference TRBV11-3 and TRBJ2-2): EAGVVQSPRYKIIEKKQPVAFWCNPISGHNTLYWYLQNLGQGPELLIRYENEEAVDDSQLPKDRFSAERLKGVDSTLKIQPAELGDSAVYLCASSPRLAGGSNTGELFFGEGSRLTVL.

This rearrangement joins TRBV7-2 to TRBJ2-1, with a tentative D call TRBD2 (6 bases). The CDR3 covers 15 residues. Trimming removed 1 base from V and 8 bases from J, with 15 bases in between. Germline CDR1 is SGHTA and CDR2 is FQGNSA. The CDR3 DNA is TGTGCCAGCAGCTTAGAGGCGGGACGCAGGGATGAGCAGTTCTTC. Protein product: CASSLEAGRRDEQFF.